This T cell receptor (beta chain) originates from a study of identical twins. Findings of the study overall: Fewer insertions characterized abundant cord blood beta clonotypes, whereas memory repertoires showed none. Within twin pairs, the out-of-frame alpha sequences they shared showed excess low generation probability.

This clonotype occurred a few times. The antigen remains undetermined. The V segment lost 3 bases and the J segment 4 bases; nucleotides outside the gene matches: 6. The germline V gene encodes CDR1 SGDLS and CDR2 YYNGEE. This CDR3 contains 18 residues. TCRdb reanalysed the 5' RACE reads using MiXCR and keeps one entry per CDR3 protein. The repertoire holds about 720,000 distinct CDR3 sequences, with 15% to 20% as singletons. A further study also used this sample, focusing on T cells expressing NK-cell markers. That investigation notes: One observes that, in a handful of donors, these clonotypes were also the leading ones within the CD3+CD56-NKG2C+ fraction.

This TCR derives from a woman between 18 and 29 years old in good health. The chain carries TRBV9 and TRBJ2-2; 16 bases match TRBD2. Material: PBMCs. CDR3 in amino acids: CASSGGLAGGLSTGELFF. In DNA form, the CDR3 reads TGTGCCAGCAGCGGGGGACTAGCGGGGGGGCTGAGCACCGGGGAGCTGTTTTTT.